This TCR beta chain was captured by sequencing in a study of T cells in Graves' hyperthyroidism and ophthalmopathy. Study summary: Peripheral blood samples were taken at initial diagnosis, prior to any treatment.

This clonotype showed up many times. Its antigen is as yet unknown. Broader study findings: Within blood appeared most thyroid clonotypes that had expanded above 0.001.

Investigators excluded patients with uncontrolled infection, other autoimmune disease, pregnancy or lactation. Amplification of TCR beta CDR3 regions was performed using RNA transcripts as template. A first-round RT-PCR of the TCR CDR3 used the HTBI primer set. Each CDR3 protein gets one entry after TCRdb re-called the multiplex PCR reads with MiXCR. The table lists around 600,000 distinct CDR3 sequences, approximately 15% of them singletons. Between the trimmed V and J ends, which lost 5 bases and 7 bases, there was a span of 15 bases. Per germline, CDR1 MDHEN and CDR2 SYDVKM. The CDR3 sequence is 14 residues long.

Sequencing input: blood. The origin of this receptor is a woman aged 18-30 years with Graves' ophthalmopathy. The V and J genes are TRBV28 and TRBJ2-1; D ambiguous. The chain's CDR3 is CASSPPSSVNEQFF. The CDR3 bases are TGTGCCAGCAGTCCCCCTTCTTCTGTGAATGAGCAGTTCTTC.